This TCR beta chain is from a study of response to subunit inactivated influenza vaccine. Notes on the study in general: T cells newly recruited by each seasonal influenza vaccination are few, the authors suggested.

Points on this clonotype: The antigen is not known.

Each CDR3 protein is one row after TCRdb ran MiXCR on the RT-PCR reads. The data hold hundreds of thousands of distinct CDR3 sequences, with less than 20% observed a single time. This specimen was PBMCs from blood, taken about 5 days after vaccination. The clonotype originates from a man between 50 and 59 years old who received an inactivated influenza vaccine.

The CDR3: CASSQAGLAADTQYF. CDR3 in DNA: TGCGCCAGCAGCCAAGCAGGGCTAGCAGCGGATACGCAGTATTTT. The chain links TRBV4-1 to TRBJ2-3, with D perhaps given as TRBD1 or TRBD2 (5 bases each). Germline CDR1 and CDR2: MGHRA and YSYEKL. Trimming took off 1 base at V and 6 bases at J, with 14 bases between the two ends. The CDR3 is 15 residues long.